These T cell receptor beta chains were read from a single sample in a study of blood T cell repertoires in COVID-19. Clones were sequenced by immunoSEQ multiplex PCR, and TCRdb holds only the in-frame ones, with some missing. In the table there are roughly 230,000 clones, 80% to 85% of which are singletons. The sequenced material came from peripheral blood. The receptors stem from a man aged 40-50 years with acute or convalescent COVID-19. Each CDR3 is given with its conserved first and last residue. Each record gives: V gene, J gene, D gene, clone size, CDR3 protein, CDR3 DNA. D genes are given only for firm matches. Size is omitted from some rows. Given values are once, few, many or a class for expanded clones.

>TRBV27|TRBJ1-3|TRBD1|NA
CASRTGATGNTIYF
TGTGCCAGCAGGACAGGGGCAACTGGAAACACCATATATTTT
>TRBV7-2|TRBJ2-3|TRBD1|NA
CASSFEQGPDTQYF
TGTGCCAGCAGCTTCGAACAGGGGCCAGATACGCAGTATTTT
>TRBV27|TRBJ1-6|TRBD1|few
CASSSTGTGYSPLHF
TGTGCCAGCAGTTCCACCGGGACAGGATATTCACCCCTCCACTTT
>TRBV7-9|TRBJ1-2|TRBD1|NA
CASSLGTGAGYTF
TGTGCCAGCAGCTTAGGGACAGGGGCCGGCTACACCTTC
>TRBV27|TRBJ2-7|TRBD2|NA
CASSFGTSGSYEQYF
TGTGCCAGCAGTTTTGGGACTAGCGGCTCCTACGAGCAGTACTTC
>TRBV27|TRBJ2-5|NA|NA
CASSSVPGETQYF
TGTGCCAGCAGTTCCGTCCCAGGGGAGACCCAGTACTTC
>TRBV7-2|TRBJ1-1|NA|once
CASSSSGGSYTEAFF
TGTGCCAGCAGCTCCAGCGGAGGGTCGTACACTGAAGCTTTCTTT
>TRBV4-2|TRBJ1-3|TRBD1|many
CASSPRQGSGNTIYF
TGTGCCAGCAGCCCCAGACAGGGCTCTGGAAACACCATATATTTT
>TRBV5-1|TRBJ1-3|NA|few
CASSLDSFGNTIYF
TGCGCCAGCAGCTTGGACAGCTTCGGAAACACCATATATTTT
>TRBV18|TRBJ2-1|NA|NA
CASSQTQGYYNEQFF
TGTGCCAGCTCACAGACACAGGGTTACTACAATGAGCAGTTCTTC
>TRBV9|TRBJ2-7|TRBD2|few
CASSFGPGGRYEQYF
TGTGCCAGCAGTTTCGGACCGGGAGGGAGGTACGAGCAGTACTTC